Listed below are T cell receptor beta chains from one sample, sequenced in a study of T cells in Graves' hyperthyroidism and ophthalmopathy. TCRdb ran MiXCR on the multiplex PCR reads and lists one entry per CDR3 protein. The sample carries 400,000 or so distinct CDR3 sequences, about 14% recorded once. What was sequenced was blood. The receptors originated from a man aged 50-60 years with Graves' ophthalmopathy. Both conserved end residues are part of each CDR3. The order of the fields is clone size, D gene, V gene, J gene, CDR3 protein, CDR3 DNA. The D gene is left open where the match is weak. Clone size is shown for a subset of rows, as once, few, many or a class of expanded clone.

>many|TRBD2|TRBV30|TRBJ2-1
CAWSPKLLAGVGEQFF
TGTGCCTGGAGCCCCAAGTTGCTAGCGGGAGTCGGGGAGCAGTTCTTC
>many|-|TRBV30|TRBJ2-1
CAWSENYNEQFF
TGTGCCTGGAGCGAAAATTACAATGAGCAGTTCTTC
>-|-|TRBV12-3/TRBV12-4|TRBJ2-7
CASSKDSYEQYF
TGTGCCAGCAGTAAGGACAGCTACGAGCAGTACTTC
>-|TRBD1|TRBV19|TRBJ2-7
CASSIGTGDEQYF
TGTGCCAGTAGTATCGGGACAGGGGACGAGCAGTACTTC
>many|-|TRBV3-1|TRBJ2-5
CASSQDRTGRETQYF
TGTGCCAGCAGCCAAGATCGCACAGGGAGAGAGACCCAGTACTTC
>many|TRBD1|TRBV20-1|TRBJ1-1
CSARPTPPRQGAMDTEAFF
TGCAGTGCTAGACCTACACCTCCTCGACAGGGGGCTATGGACACTGAAGCTTTCTTT
>many|-|TRBV18|TRBJ1-5
CASSPSANSNQPQHF
TGTGCCAGCTCGCCGTCCGCTAATAGCAATCAGCCCCAGCATTTT
>many|-|TRBV6-1|TRBJ1-5
CASTTGHGQPQHF
TGTGCCAGTACCACAGGGCACGGTCAGCCCCAGCATTTT
>-|-|TRBV29-1|TRBJ2-7
CSVELSRYEQYF
TGCAGCGTTGAACTGTCGAGATACGAGCAGTACTTC
>many|-|TRBV28|TRBJ2-3
CASSFDGRSDTQYF
TGTGCCAGCAGTTTTGATGGGAGGTCAGATACGCAGTATTTT
>many|-|TRBV29-1|TRBJ2-7
CSVVSTVSYEQYF
TGCAGCGTTGTTAGCACAGTATCCTACGAGCAGTACTTC
>many|TRBD1|TRBV7-8|TRBJ1-5
CATVDRGGNQPQHF
TGTGCCACCGTGGACAGGGGAGGCAATCAGCCCCAGCATTTT
>many|TRBD2|TRBV20-1|TRBJ2-7
CSAISSGTRSTQQYF
TGCAGTGCTATATCATCCGGGACTAGAAGCACCCAGCAGTACTTC
>many|-|TRBV5-1|TRBJ1-6
CASSLEDRSPLHF
TGCGCCAGCAGCTTGGAGGACCGTTCCCCCCTCCACTTT
>many|-|TRBV20-1|TRBJ2-7
CSATKDRIGNEQYF
TGCAGTGCTACGAAAGACAGGATCGGGAACGAGCAGTACTTC
>many|-|TRBV12-3/TRBV12-4|TRBJ2-3
CASRPPPGRNTDTQYF
TGTGCCAGCAGGCCGCCACCGGGACGAAACACAGATACGCAGTATTTT
>many|-|TRBV20-1|TRBJ2-7
CSATSGSGLIYEQYF
TGCAGTGCTACCTCAGGGAGCGGGCTTATATACGAGCAGTACTTC
>few|-|TRBV19|TRBJ1-1
CASSIQGLNAFF
TGTGCCAGTAGTATACAGGGTTTGAACGCTTTCTTT
>few|TRBD1|TRBV19|TRBJ1-1
CASSNRGVTEAFF
TGTGCCAGTAGTAACAGGGGAGTAACTGAAGCTTTCTTT
>many|-|TRBV18|TRBJ1-5
CASSPAGAQPQHF
TGTGCCAGCTCACCGGCAGGGGCGCAGCCCCAGCATTTT
>-|-|TRBV9|TRBJ2-7
CASSVEAGGTYEQYF
TGTGCCAGCAGCGTAGAAGCGGGCGGGACCTACGAGCAGTACTTC
>many|-|TRBV20-1|TRBJ2-7
CSASTGTHYEQYF
TGCAGTGCTAGCACGGGGACCCACTACGAGCAGTACTTC
>-|-|TRBV14|TRBJ2-7
CASSQDGGPTYEQYF
TGTGCCAGCAGCCAAGATGGGGGGCCTACCTACGAGCAGTACTTC
>many|-|TRBV5-1|TRBJ2-3
CASSLRASTDTQYF
TGCGCCAGCAGCTTGCGCGCTAGCACAGATACGCAGTATTTT
>-|-|TRBV15|TRBJ1-4
CATSSGRGGEKLFF
TGTGCCACCAGCAGCGGGAGAGGGGGTGAAAAACTGTTTTTT
>-|TRBD2|TRBV5-6|TRBJ2-5
CASSLLRENQETQYF
TGTGCCAGCAGCTTGTTGCGGGAGAATCAAGAGACCCAGTACTTC
>few|-|TRBV7-8|TRBJ2-1
CASTPEGPLIGMQAPFF
TGTGCCAGCACCCCCGAAGGACCCTTAATTGGTATGCAGGCTCCGTTCTTC
>many|-|TRBV5-1|TRBJ1-2
CASSLMGENYGYTF
TGCGCCAGCAGCTTGATGGGGGAGAACTATGGCTACACCTTC
>-|-|TRBV9|TRBJ1-1
CASSVVDLGGTEAFF
TGTGCCAGCAGCGTAGTTGATTTGGGAGGCACTGAAGCTTTCTTT
>many|TRBD2|TRBV10-3|TRBJ2-1
CAISEGSSGRAYNEQFF
TGTGCCATCAGTGAGGGGTCTAGCGGGAGGGCTTACAATGAGCAGTTCTTC
>many|-|TRBV6-1|TRBJ2-5
CASSEASGRGGETQYF
TGTGCCAGCAGTGAAGCGAGTGGCAGGGGCGGAGAGACCCAGTACTTC
>many|-|TRBV10-3|TRBJ2-3
CAISDGGHQTTDTQYF
TGTGCCATCAGTGATGGAGGACACCAAACCACAGATACGCAGTATTTT
>many|TRBD1|TRBV24-1|TRBJ1-2
CATSDDRTGRYGYTF
TGTGCCACCAGTGACGACCGGACAGGCCGCTATGGCTACACCTTC